A single sample gave rise to the 29 T cell receptor beta chains below, sequenced in a study of T cells in Graves' hyperthyroidism and ophthalmopathy (dated by TCRdb to about 2019). Library construction relied on multiplex PCR. Sequencing took place on an Illumina HiSeq 2000. The TCR beta CDR3 regions were amplified from the RNA transcripts. A first-round RT-PCR of the TCR CDR3 used the HTBI primer set with the Qiagen OneStep RT-PCR kit. The public sequencing data were trimmed at Q25 with fastp and processed into clonotypes with MiXCR by TCRdb, which kept only in-frame beta chains. Here each entry gathers all rows of one CDR3 protein and keeps the most common genes and DNA. This sample gives around 700,000 distinct CDR3 sequences in total; roughly a sixth of them show up just once. The ten largest make up around 15% of the sample. The material sequenced was blood. The receptors shown here come from a woman between 45 and 60 years old with Graves' hyperthyroidism that later progressed to Graves' ophthalmopathy.

This clonotype has ten or more counts. The chain couples TRBV30 to TRBJ1-2; no clear D. Trimming stripped 0 bases from V and 7 bases from J, with 12 bases between. CDR1 is GTSNPN, CDR2 SVGIG, per germline (reference sequence). The CDR3 loop spans 13 amino acids. The CDR3 is CAWSVALLGGYTF. The CDR3 nucleotides are TGTGCCTGGAGTGTGGCCCTCTTGGGTGGCTACACCTTC.

This clonotype was detected many times. The J gene is TRBJ1-5, the V gene TRBV27, with TRBD1 as a possible D gene (6 bases). V lost 1 base and J lost 7, with 11 bases in between. CDR3 length equals 14 residues. Germline V gene lookup returns CDR1 MNHEY and CDR2 SMNVEV (reference sequence). The CDR3 sequence: CASSLLAGVQPQHF. In nucleotides, the CDR3 is TGTGCCAGCAGTTTATTGGCAGGGGTACAGCCCCAGCATTTT.

This clonotype was seen more than once but under ten times. This chain joins TRBV2 and TRBJ1-5; D remains ambiguous. The CDR3 runs to 12 residues. From germline, CDR1 is SNHLY and CDR2 FYNNEI. The CDR3 protein is CAIRQGNQPQHF. CDR3 nucleotide sequence: TGTGCTATACGGCAGGGCAATCAGCCCCAGCATTTT.

This clonotype occurred many times. The chain is built from TRBV3-1 and TRBJ2-1; the D gene is possibly TRBD1 (6 bases). CDR1 is LGHDT and CDR2 is YNNKEL in the germline V gene (reference sequence). The CDR3 length is 16 residues. Trimming pared 7 bases from V and 4 bases from J, leaving 20 bases between. CDR3 loop: CASTSSQAGVYNEQFF. The DNA for the CDR3 is TGTGCCAGCACCTCAAGTCAGGCAGGGGTATACAATGAGCAGTTCTTC.

The chain employs TRBV27 and TRBJ1-2, with D perhaps matching TRBD1 (6 bases). V was cut by 8 bases and J by 2 bases, with 18 bases left in between. This CDR3 comprises 15 residues. CDR1 MNHEY and CDR2 SMNVEV come from the germline V gene (reference sequence). CDR3 in amino acids: CASRLRDTDNYGYTF. The CDR3 DNA follows: TGTGCCAGCCGCCTCCGGGACACAGACAACTATGGCTACACCTTC.

This clonotype came up a few times. A read error may be the cause here, since a much bigger clone is one base away. The V and J genes are TRBV12-3 or TRBV12-4 and TRBJ1-1, with no clear D. The CDR3 is 14 residues long. The CDR3 coding sequence is TGTACCAGCAGTTCGCAGGCCGGCGGCACTGAAGCTTTCTTT. Encoded protein: CTSSSQAGGTEAFF.

This clonotype was observed a handful of times. The gene calls are TRBV6-2 or TRBV6-3 and TRBJ1-2; 8 nucleotides align to TRBD1. The germline CDR1 and CDR2 sequences are MNHEY and SVGEGT. Unmatched junction bases numbered 10, after V lost 5 bases and J lost 5 bases. CDR3 length: 15 residues. The CDR3 coding sequence is TGTGCCAGCAGTCCCGGGACAGGAATTTGGTATGGCTACACCTTC. Protein: CASSPGTGIWYGYTF.

This chain uses TRBV28 with TRBJ1-5; a weak D match, TRBD1 (6 bases). Trimming stripped 6 bases from V and 4 bases from J, with 13 bases between. Germline CDR1 MDHEN, CDR2 SYDVKM. This CDR3 region has 14 residues. In nucleotides, the CDR3 is TGTGCCAGCAGAGCGGACAGTAGGAATCAGCCCCAGCATTTT. Residues: CASRADSRNQPQHF.

The rearrangement links TRBV14 to TRBJ1-2; D possibly corresponds to TRBD1 (6 bases). Trimming removed 4 bases at V and 5 bases at J, with 11 bases between. CDR3 length: 13 residues. The V gene's germline CDR1 is SGHDN and CDR2 FVKESK. The CDR3, as DNA: TGTGCCAGCAGCCCCGGGACAAGATATGGCTACACCTTC. Translated: CASSPGTRYGYTF.

This clonotype was observed at least ten times. The chain recombines TRBV7-3 with TRBJ2-5; unclear D gene. Deletions cut 4 bases from V and 1 base from J, with 7 bases between. This CDR3 spans 13 amino acids. CDR1 is SGHTA, CDR2 FQGTGA, per germline. CDR3 protein: CASSSGRQETQYF. CDR3 DNA: TGTGCCAGCAGCTCGGGCCGCCAAGAGACCCAGTACTTC.

This clonotype came up many times. This chain uses TRBV2 with TRBJ1-5; D may be TRBD1 (5 bases). CDR1 is SNHLY and CDR2 is FYNNEI in the germline V gene. With 6 bases removed from V and 4 bases from J, the gap between germline ends came to 10 bases. The length of the CDR3 is 13 residues. DNA of the CDR3: TGTGCCAGCAGCAGGGTAGGTAATCAGCCCCAGCATTTT. It encodes CASSRVGNQPQHF.

A note on this clonotype: The junction and the germline gene differ at one end; a read error may be behind it. V is TRBV5-1 and J is TRBJ2-5; D gene uncertain. There are 13 residues in the CDR3. CDR1 and CDR2 (germline): SGHRS, YFSETQ. The CDR3 region is CASSQVKRETQYF. Written as DNA, the CDR3 is TGTGCCAGCAGCCAAGTGAAGCGCGAGACCCAGTACTTC.

Many counts were recorded for this clonotype. The chain combines TRBV20-1 with TRBJ1-2; D remains ambiguous. The CDR3 runs 13 residues. Germline CDR1 is DFQATT and CDR2 is SNEGSKA (reference sequence). Trimming removed 3 bases from V and 2 bases from J, with 10 bases in between. The CDR3 reads CSASKGSNYGYTF. DNA for the CDR3: TGCAGTGCTAGCAAGGGATCGAACTATGGCTACACCTTC.

Ten or more counts support this clonotype. The rearrangement joins TRBV12-3 or TRBV12-4 to TRBJ2-3; 10 nucleotides align to TRBD2. Trimming removed 6 bases from V and 0 bases from J; junction bases left unmatched: 9. The CDR3 covers 17 residues. CDR3 residues: CASSPSGGPESTDTQYF. In DNA, the CDR3 is TGTGCCAGCAGCCCTAGCGGGGGACCCGAAAGCACAGATACGCAGTATTTT.

The chain uses TRBV3-1 and TRBJ2-5, with 9 positions matching TRBD2. Trimming removed 0 bases from V and 2 bases from J; junction bases left unmatched: 1. The CDR3 spans 15 residues. Germline-derived CDR1 and CDR2 are LGHDT and YNNKEL (reference sequence). The CDR3 coding sequence is TGTGCCAGCAGCCAAGAGGCGGGGGGGCAAGAGACCCAGTACTTC. It is translated as CASSQEAGGQETQYF.

In DNA, the CDR3 is TGTGCCAGCAGCCAACATGGGACAGGAAAGACAGAGACCCAGTACTTC. This gives the protein CASSQHGTGKTETQYF. V gene TRBV14 combines with J gene TRBJ2-5; 8 nucleotides match TRBD1. With V trimmed by 2 bases and J by 4 bases, 9 bases remained unmatched. This CDR3 has 16 amino acids. CDR1 and CDR2 from the germline V gene are SGHDN and FVKESK.

This rearrangement joins TRBV5-1 to TRBJ2-3; D gene unclear. This CDR3 comprises 14 residues. The germline V and J ends were trimmed by 6 bases and 3 bases, with 14 bases remaining between them. Germline V gene sequence: CDR1 SGHRS, CDR2 YFSETQ. The CDR3 here is CASKWGSFTDTQYF. Written as DNA, the CDR3 is TGCGCCAGCAAGTGGGGATCTTTTACAGATACGCAGTATTTT.

V is TRBV7-9 and J is TRBJ1-4; tentative D call: TRBD1 (5 bases). Trimming removed 5 bases from V and 8 bases from J, with 21 bases in between. The germline V gene encodes CDR1 SEHNR and CDR2 FQNEAQ (reference sequence). The CDR3 spans 16 residues. The CDR3: CASSPALGAGGEKLFF. CDR3 DNA sequence: TGTGCCAGCAGCCCCGCGTTAGGGGCCGGGGGGGAAAAACTGTTTTTT.

V is TRBV9 and J is TRBJ1-2; 7 bases line up with TRBD1. In germline, CDR1 is SGDLS, CDR2 YYNGEE. With 2 bases clipped from V and 5 bases from J, the junction kept 3 bases outside the gene matches. There are 13 residues in the CDR3. CDR3 DNA sequence: TGTGCCAGCAGCGTCGGGACAGAATATGGCTACACCTTC. Translating it yields CASSVGTEYGYTF.

V usage is TRBV4-1 and J usage is TRBJ2-1; 7 bases fit TRBD2. The CDR3 covers 17 residues. The ends lost 5 bases at V and 0 bases at J; junction bases unmatched: 10. The germline V gene has CDR1 MGHRA and CDR2 YSYEKL. The CDR3 bases are TGCGCCAGCAGCGTCACTGGCGGGGGTACCTCCTACAATGAGCAGTTCTTC. This gives the protein CASSVTGGGTSYNEQFF.

This clonotype was seen just once. With a much larger clone just one base away, this may be a read error. This sequence joins TRBV6-1 and TRBJ1-4; possible D gene TRBD1, 6 bases. Germline CDR1 MNHNS, CDR2 SASEGT. There are 14 residues in the CDR3. For the CDR3, the DNA is TGTGCCGGCAGTGTGGGGCAGGGGAGTGAAAAACTGTTTTTT. Its protein product is CAGSVGQGSEKLFF.

This clonotype was observed at least ten times. The V gene is TRBV11-2, the J gene TRBJ2-7; 8 nucleotides match TRBD1. Trimming took 1 base from V and 7 from J; bases not matched to a gene: 9. The CDR3 contains 15 residues. Germline lookup yields CDR1 SGHAT and CDR2 FQNNGV. CDR3 in amino acids: CASSLGDRRHNEQYF. The CDR3 DNA follows: TGTGCCAGCAGCTTAGGGGACAGGAGGCATAATGAGCAGTACTTC.

The V call is TRBV20-1, the J call TRBJ1-5, with 8 bases that match TRBD1. V dropped 3 bases and J dropped 4; count of bases not matched to a gene: 8. The germline CDR1 and CDR2 sequences are DFQATT and SNEGSKA (reference sequence). The CDR3 runs to 15 residues. In DNA, the CDR3 is TGCAGTGCTAGGGCTTCAGGGGGCCAAAATCAGCCCCAGCATTTT. This translates into CSARASGGQNQPQHF.

This clonotype was seen a handful of times. This sequence joins TRBV30 and TRBJ1-6; D is unresolved. This CDR3 region has 15 residues. The V gene lost 0 bases and the J gene lost 5 bases, with 11 bases spanning the gap. Looked up from germline, CDR1 is GTSNPN and CDR2 is SVGIG (reference sequence). The CDR3 coding sequence is TGTGCCTGGAGTGTAAAGGTTGAGAATAATTCACCCCTCCACTTT. Its translation: CAWSVKVENNSPLHF.

This chain connects TRBV7-6 to TRBJ2-7; D is perhaps TRBD2 (5 bases). The V and J ends lost 6 bases and 7 bases respectively, with 16 bases between them. This CDR3 contains 13 residues. Germline CDR1 and CDR2: SGHVS and FNYEAQ. The CDR3 loop reads CASSLGVSSEQYF. CDR3 DNA sequence: TGTGCCAGCAGTCTCGGGGTGTCCTCGGAGCAGTACTTC.

As concerns this clonotype: A single base separates this from a much larger clone, so it may be a read error. The rearrangement links TRBV2 to TRBJ2-3; 8 bases are a match to TRBD1. Trimming cost V 7 bases and J 0 bases; bases outside gene matches: 9. Germline V gene data show CDR1 as SNHLY and CDR2 as FYNNEI. The CDR3 has 16 amino acids. The CDR3 is CASILVRTGSTDTQYF. CDR3 nucleotide sequence: TGTGCCAGCATTCTTGTACGGACAGGGAGCACAGATACGCAGTATTTT.

This chain joins TRBV7-6 and TRBJ2-5; TRBD2 agrees at 8 bases. This CDR3 comprises 18 residues. V shed 1 base, J shed 5 bases, and the junction held 15 bases outside the gene matches. The germline V gene encodes CDR1 SGHVS and CDR2 FNYEAQ. The CDR3 coding sequence is TGTGCCAGCAGCTTAGAGGGGGACGGGGGGGCCGGTTCGGAGACCCAGTACTTC. Protein product: CASSLEGDGGAGSETQYF.

The chain is built from TRBV20-1 and TRBJ1-5; D is possibly TRBD1 (6 bases). Germline lookup yields CDR1 DFQATT and CDR2 SNEGSKA (reference sequence). The CDR3 is 15 residues long. The V gene lost 0 bases and the J gene lost 4 bases, with 13 bases spanning the gap. The DNA of the CDR3 is TGCAGTGCTAGAGATAACAGGGCTGGGAATCAGCCCCAGCATTTT. This encodes CSARDNRAGNQPQHF.

This clonotype was counted at least ten times. The genes are TRBV3-1 and TRBJ1-4; no firm D call. The ends were cut back, 3 bases at V and 4 bases at J, with 18 bases in the middle. Germline assignment: CDR1 LGHDT and CDR2 YNNKEL (reference sequence). The CDR3 runs 17 residues. The CDR3, as DNA: TGTGCCAGCAGCCACCTCGATGTAGGAGACTTTAATGAAAAACTGTTTTTT. Its protein product is CASSHLDVGDFNEKLFF. The full variable domain, rest sourced from reference TRBV3-1 and TRBJ1-4, is DTAVSQTPKYLVTQMGNDKSIKCEQNLGHDTMYWYKQDSKKFLKIMFSYNNKELIINETVPNRFSPKSPDKAHLNLHINSLELGDSAVYFCASSHLDVGDFNEKLFFGSGTQLSVL.